Below, 10 T cell receptor beta chains from the same sample are listed, as sequenced in a study of blood T cell repertoires in COVID-19. Data came from immunoSEQ multiplex PCR; TCRdb stores just in-frame clones and leaves some out. The table shows some 160,000 clones, with about four fifths occurring only once. Sequenced material: peripheral blood. These receptors came from a woman aged 70 to 79 who had recovered from COVID-19.

This chain joins TRBV6-6 and TRBJ2-2, with 7 bases matching TRBD2. Trimming removed 6 bases from V and 6 bases from J; junction bases left unmatched: 7. The CDR3 sequence is 14 residues long. Germline V lookup: CDR1 MNHNY, CDR2 SVGAGI (reference sequence). For the CDR3, the DNA is TGTGCCAGCAGCCGTCTGGGAGGGCCCGGGGAGCTGTTTTTT. The encoded protein is CASSRLGGPGELFF.

The sample holds one count of this clone. The chain couples TRBV10-2 to TRBJ2-1; D gene ambiguous. Germline loops: CDR1 WSHSY, CDR2 SAAADI. This CDR3 has 16 amino acids. V gave up 7 bases and J gave up 5 bases, with 21 bases separating them. The CDR3 nucleotides read TGCGCCAGCACCCAGCCCCCCGAGGCCTCAGACAATGAGCAGTTCTTC. Translated: CASTQPPEASDNEQFF.

The V and J genes are TRBV9 and TRBJ2-7; tentative D call: TRBD1 (6 bases). CDR3 length equals 15 residues. Between the trimmed V and J ends, which lost 0 bases and 3 bases, there was a span of 13 bases. In germline, CDR1 is SGDLS, CDR2 YYNGEE. CDR3 in amino acids: CASSVAGTRHYEQYF. The CDR3 nucleotides are TGTGCCAGCAGCGTAGCTGGGACACGGCACTACGAGCAGTACTTC.

This clone was observed a handful of times. This chain joins TRBV7-3 and TRBJ1-1; D uncertain. CDR3 size: 14 residues. The V and J ends lost 3 bases and 10 bases respectively, with 18 bases between them. The germline CDR1 and CDR2 sequences are SGHTA and FQGTGA. CDR3 DNA sequence: TGTGCCAGCAGCTTGCGCAGGCCTACAGCGGGAGCTTTCTTT. Translated, it gives CASSLRRPTAGAFF.

This sequence joins TRBV15 and TRBJ1-2, with D unclear. Germline CDR1 LNHNV, CDR2 YYDKDF (reference sequence). The CDR3 contains 17 residues. V lost 2 bases, J lost 5 bases, and 21 bases lay in between. CDR3 region: CATSRRTGAYSPYGYTF. The CDR3 DNA sequence: TGTGCCACCAGCAGACGAACCGGAGCCTATTCTCCGTATGGCTACACCTTC.

This clone has only one observation. The chain links TRBV3-1 (or the pseudogene TRBV3-2) to TRBJ2-1, with D possibly matching TRBD2 (6 bases). Germline loops: CDR1 LGHDT, CDR2 YNNKEL (reference sequence). The CDR3 runs to 16 residues. V was shortened by 4 bases and J by 6 bases, with 19 bases between the two germline ends. The CDR3 nucleotides are TGTGCCAGCAGCCGAACAACCGGGACTGCCGGCAATGAGCAGTTCTTC. This encodes CASSRTTGTAGNEQFF.

This sequence joins TRBV18 and TRBJ1-4, with no clear D. V shed 2 bases and J shed 5 bases, with 15 bases lying between them. Germline-derived CDR1 and CDR2 are KGHSH and LQKENI. There are 16 residues in the CDR3. The CDR3, as DNA: TGTGCCAGCTCACCAGGGCAAGGCCCGGGGAATGAAAAACTGTTTTTT. This encodes CASSPGQGPGNEKLFF.

The CDR3 DNA follows: TGTGCCAGCAGGCCCGTCGGGTGGGCGAGGGACGAGCAGTACTTC. It is translated as CASRPVGWARDEQYF. The chain uses TRBV11-2 and TRBJ2-7; maybe TRBD2 (5 bases). The CDR3 sequence is 15 residues long. Germline-derived CDR1 and CDR2 are SGHAT and FQNNGV. Trimming left V 6 bases short and J 5 bases short, with 20 bases between.

This clone was found once. This chain uses TRBV11-3 with TRBJ1-1; D remains ambiguous. The V end lost 7 bases, the J end lost 1 base, and 16 bases lay between the germline ends. This CDR3 spans 15 amino acids. Germline values: CDR1 SGHNT, CDR2 YENEEA. CDR3 DNA sequence: TGTGCCAGCAAAGGACTCAACGAGTCGAACACTGAAGCTTTCTTT. Translated: CASKGLNESNTEAFF.

The CDR3 DNA follows: TGCGCCAGCAGCCAAGCCCCACGGTCGGTAGCTGTGGATACGCAGTATTTT. This translates into CASSQAPRSVAVDTQYF. J is TRBJ2-3 and V is TRBV4-1; D gene ambiguous. Germline loops: CDR1 MGHRA, CDR2 YSYEKL. Trimming shortened V by 1 base and J by 6 bases, and 20 bases separated the two germline ends. CDR3 length: 17 residues.